The next 32 T cell receptor beta chains were all read from a single sample in a study of shared clonotypes between healthy human individuals. Some clones are missing from TCRdb's copy, which holds only in-frame ones; the method was immunoSEQ multiplex PCR. Here the sample spans some 800,000 clones, approximately 92% being singletons. Positive CCR7 selection of CD45RO-negative cells yielded the naive CD8 cells, and terminally differentiated effector memory CD45RA+ cells were excluded. Source material: naive CD8+ T cells sorted from blood. The origin of the receptors is a man between 25 and 39 years old in good health.

This chain connects TRBV2 to TRBJ2-7; no definite D call. CDR1 and CDR2 from the germline V gene are SNHLY and FYNNEI. The CDR3 covers 13 residues. V lost 8 bases, J lost 4 bases, and 15 bases lay in between. CDR3 in amino acids: CASGPLLSYEQYF. CDR3 DNA: TGTGCCAGCGGTCCCCTTCTGAGTTACGAGCAGTACTTC.

This sequence joins TRBV29-1 and TRBJ1-4, with D possibly being TRBD1 (5 bases). The V end was cut by 2 bases, the J end by 6 bases, with 7 bases between. Per germline, CDR1 SQVTM and CDR2 ANQGSEA. This CDR3 is built from 12 residues. In nucleotides, the CDR3 is TGCAGCGTTGAACAGGGAGATGAAAAACTGTTTTTT. Translation: CSVEQGDEKLFF.

This rearrangement joins TRBV30 to TRBJ2-5, with unresolved D. The germline V gene has CDR1 GTSNPN and CDR2 SVGIG (reference sequence). Trimming removed 0 bases at V and 4 bases at J, with 6 bases between. This CDR3 comprises 12 residues. CDR3: CAWSVAGETQYF. In DNA, the CDR3 is TGTGCCTGGAGTGTAGCCGGAGAGACCCAGTACTTC.

The rearrangement joins TRBV5-1 to TRBJ2-3; 10 bases match TRBD1. Germline V gene data show CDR1 as SGHRS and CDR2 as YFSETQ. CDR3 length: 16 residues. Unmatched junction bases numbered 8, after V lost 3 bases and J lost 4 bases. The CDR3 nucleotides are TGCGCCAGCAGCTCAAACGACAGGGGGCGCGCAGATACGCAGTATTTT. It specifies CASSSNDRGRADTQYF.

The chain recombines TRBV9 with TRBJ2-3; 10 bases line up with TRBD1. Per the germline V gene, CDR1 is SGDLS and CDR2 is YYNGEE. The CDR3 sequence is 16 residues long. The junction had 5 bases not matched to a gene; V was cut back by 0 bases and J by 4 bases. The CDR3 loop reads CASSVVGQGISDTQYF. The CDR3 DNA reads as TGTGCCAGCAGCGTAGTGGGACAGGGGATCTCAGATACGCAGTATTTT.

V is TRBV19 and J is TRBJ2-7, with 8 bases matching TRBD2. V dropped 4 bases and J dropped 1; count of bases not matched to a gene: 3. The length of the CDR3 is 14 residues. In germline, CDR1 is LNHDA, CDR2 SQIVND (reference sequence). The chain's CDR3 is CASSNREGSYEQYF. CDR3 sequence (DNA): TGTGCCAGTAGTAACCGGGAGGGGTCCTACGAGCAGTACTTC.

This sequence joins TRBV4-1 and TRBJ2-3, with TRBD2 identical over 10 bases. The CDR3 length is 20 residues. Trimming at V came to 0 bases and at J to 0 bases, leaving 12 bases not matched to a gene. Germline-derived CDR1 and CDR2 are MGHRA and YSYEKL. The DNA for the CDR3 is TGCGCCAGCAGCCAAGAAGTTAGCTCCGGGACTAGCGAGAGCACAGATACGCAGTATTTT. Residues: CASSQEVSSGTSESTDTQYF.

J is TRBJ2-4 and V is TRBV4-1; D call uncertain. Per germline, CDR1 MGHRA and CDR2 YSYEKL. Trimming left V 2 bases short and J 0 bases short, with 17 bases between. The CDR3 loop spans 18 amino acids. The CDR3 sequence: CASSQTLRAAIAKNIQYF. The CDR3 DNA sequence: TGCGCCAGCAGCCAAACACTTCGGGCCGCTATAGCCAAAAACATTCAGTACTTC.

The chain uses TRBV6-1 and TRBJ2-7; D is undetermined. The CDR3 has 15 residues. V gave up 5 bases and J gave up 2 bases, with 16 bases separating them. CDR1 is MNHNS and CDR2 is SASEGT in the germline V gene. The DNA of the CDR3 is TGTGCCAGCAGTCCAGGAACCTATGGGACCTACGAGCAGTACTTC. Amino acid sequence: CASSPGTYGTYEQYF.

The chain recombines TRBV7-9 with TRBJ2-1; 14 bases line up with TRBD2. Germline V lookup: CDR1 SEHNR, CDR2 FQNEAQ (reference sequence). The J segment lost 4 bases and the V segment lost 5 bases, leaving 10 bases of the junction unmatched. There are 18 residues in the CDR3. CDR3 in amino acids: CASSRGTSGRTEYNEQFF. The CDR3 DNA reads TGTGCCAGCAGCAGGGGGACTAGCGGGAGAACTGAATACAATGAGCAGTTCTTC. Variable domain in full (rest from reference TRBV7-9 and TRBJ2-1): DTGVSQNPRHKITKRGQNVTFRCDPISEHNRLYWYRQTLGQGPEFLTYFQNEAQLEKSRLLSDRFSAERPKGSFSTLEIQRTEQGDSAMYLCASSRGTSGRTEYNEQFFGPGTRLTVL.

The rearrangement links TRBV5-1 to TRBJ1-1, with 8 nucleotides matching TRBD1. CDR3 length equals 15 residues. The germline gives CDR1 SGHRS, CDR2 YFSETQ. V trimming: 5 bases; J trimming: 1 base; junction bases outside the gene matches: 7. The CDR3 region is CASRDRGFQNTEAFF. CDR3 DNA: TGCGCCAGCAGAGACAGGGGCTTCCAGAACACTGAAGCTTTCTTT.

V and J are TRBV4-3 and TRBJ1-5; D gene ambiguous. CDR1 and CDR2 from the germline V gene are LGHNA and YSLEER. This CDR3 spans 15 amino acids. Trimming pared 0 bases from V and 4 bases from J, leaving 10 bases between. The CDR3 loop is CASSQDLAGNQPQHF. The CDR3 nucleotides read TGCGCCAGCAGCCAAGATCTCGCGGGGAATCAGCCCCAGCATTTT.

This chain joins TRBV11-2 and TRBJ2-5; TRBD1 might be the D (7 bases). Germline values: CDR1 SGHAT, CDR2 FQNNGV. There are 17 residues in the CDR3. Trimming removed 6 bases at V and 2 bases at J, with 22 bases between. This chain's CDR3 is CASSRRGQGLSQETQYF. CDR3 coding DNA: TGTGCCAGCAGTCGGAGGGGGCAGGGCCTGTCACAAGAGACCCAGTACTTC.

This clone appeared a single time. The chain carries TRBV19 and TRBJ2-1; 12 bases fit TRBD2. Germline values: CDR1 LNHDA, CDR2 SQIVND (reference sequence). The CDR3 length is 16 residues. After removal of 5 bases from V and 6 bases from J, the junction contained 8 bases not matched to a gene. CDR3 sequence (DNA): TGTGCCAGTAGTTCCGAGGGACTAGCGGGTAGCAATGAGCAGTTCTTC. Protein: CASSSEGLAGSNEQFF.

This clone has a single count. The chain has TRBV27 and TRBJ2-7, with 7 positions matching TRBD2. The ends lost 3 bases at V and 1 base at J; junction bases unmatched: 6. CDR1 is MNHEY, CDR2 SMNVEV, per germline (reference sequence). The CDR3 consists of 15 residues. The CDR3 DNA sequence: TGTGCCAGCAGTTTGGAGGCGGGAGCGTCCTACGAGCAGTACTTC. It translates to CASSLEAGASYEQYF.

The V and J genes are TRBV10-3 and TRBJ2-7, with 8 bases matching TRBD1. The CDR3 extends over 12 amino acids. Germline CDR1 is ENHRY and CDR2 is SYGVKD. The J segment lost 7 bases and the V segment lost 2 bases, leaving 1 base of the junction unmatched. This chain's CDR3 is CAISETGGEQYF. DNA of the CDR3: TGTGCCATCAGTGAGACAGGGGGAGAGCAGTACTTC.

The chain combines TRBV28 with TRBJ2-4; 12 bases match TRBD2. Looked up from germline, CDR1 is MDHEN and CDR2 is SYDVKM. This CDR3 contains 16 residues. J gave up 6 bases and V 2 bases, and 5 bases lay outside the gene matches. CDR3 protein: CASSLVGLAGLNIQYF. The CDR3 DNA reads TGTGCCAGCAGTTTAGTAGGACTAGCGGGATTAAACATTCAGTACTTC. The whole variable domain, remainder taken from reference TRBV28 and TRBJ2-4, is DVKVTQSSRYLVKRTGEKVFLECVQDMDHENMFWYRQDPGLGLRLIYFSYDVKMKEKGDIPEGYSVSREKKERFSLILESASTNQTSMYLCASSLVGLAGLNIQYFGAGTRLSVL.

The chain carries TRBV9 and TRBJ2-1; 16 nucleotides match TRBD2. Germline CDR1 SGDLS, CDR2 YYNGEE. V gave up 0 bases and J gave up 5 bases; unmatched junction bases: 5. This CDR3 contains 18 residues. In DNA, the CDR3 is TGTGCCAGCAGCGTAGGAGGGACTAGCGGGAGGGTAGACAATGAGCAGTTCTTC. Its protein is CASSVGGTSGRVDNEQFF.

The J gene is TRBJ2-3, the V gene TRBV10-3, with D perhaps given as TRBD1 or TRBD2 (5 bases each). This CDR3 is built from 13 residues. The germline V and J ends were trimmed by 10 bases and 2 bases, with 13 bases remaining between them. The germline V gene has CDR1 ENHRY and CDR2 SYGVKD. The CDR3 region has the DNA TGTGCCACCCTGTCAGGGACCACAGATACGCAGTATTTT. It codes for CATLSGTTDTQYF.

The CDR3 loop reads CASNKGGHNEQFF. CDR3 coding DNA: TGTGCCAGTAATAAGGGCGGCCACAATGAGCAGTTCTTC. The chain joins TRBV19 to TRBJ2-1; D is undetermined. Germline V gene data show CDR1 as LNHDA and CDR2 as SQIVND (reference sequence). This CDR3 has 13 residues. Trimming left V 7 bases short and J 5 bases short, with 12 bases between.

This chain joins TRBV7-9 and TRBJ2-7; 7 nucleotides match TRBD2. With 1 base clipped from V and 0 bases from J, the junction kept 6 bases outside the gene matches. The germline gives CDR1 SEHNR, CDR2 FQNEAQ (reference sequence). This CDR3 is built from 16 residues. The CDR3 DNA reads as TGTGCCAGCAGCTTAGGGGAGGGTCTTAGCTCCTACGAGCAGTACTTC. It translates to CASSLGEGLSSYEQYF.

The rearrangement uses TRBV4-3 and TRBJ2-1, with 11 bases matching TRBD2. The CDR3 contains 20 residues. Trimming took 4 bases from V and 0 from J; bases not matched to a gene: 14. Per germline, CDR1 LGHNA and CDR2 YSLEER. This chain's CDR3 is CASSPFGSGTSGSSYNEQFF. CDR3 DNA: TGCGCCAGCAGCCCGTTCGGCTCAGGGACTAGCGGAAGCTCCTACAATGAGCAGTTCTTC.

This chain uses TRBV7-9 with TRBJ2-7; tentative D call: TRBD1 (6 bases). Looked up from germline, CDR1 is SEHNR and CDR2 is FQNEAQ (reference sequence). This CDR3 is built from 14 residues. Trimming cost V 9 bases and J 3 bases, with 18 bases left between them. The CDR3 DNA is TGTGCCAGAAGAAAACAGGGTACGGTCTACGAGCAGTACTTC. Translating gives CARRKQGTVYEQYF.

The chain recombines TRBV4-3 with TRBJ1-5, with unresolved D. V was cut by 0 bases and J by 3 bases, with 9 bases left in between. Germline lookup yields CDR1 LGHNA and CDR2 YSLEER. This CDR3 has 15 residues. The CDR3 nucleotides are TGCGCCAGCAGCCAAGATATCCGGAACAATCAGCCCCAGCATTTT. Its translation is CASSQDIRNNQPQHF.

This chain uses TRBV2 with TRBJ2-7; D is possibly TRBD1 or TRBD2 (5 bases each). Germline V gives CDR1 SNHLY, CDR2 FYNNEI. This CDR3 spans 14 amino acids. Trimming stripped 2 bases from V and 2 bases from J, with 10 bases between. The CDR3 nucleotides read TGTGCCAGCAGTGAATCCGTGGGGGCCTACGAGCAGTACTTC. Residues: CASSESVGAYEQYF.

The V call is TRBV6-4, the J call TRBJ2-1; tentatively, D is TRBD1 (5 bases). The CDR3 covers 13 residues. Trimming cost V 2 bases and J 4 bases, with 6 bases left between them. The germline V gene encodes CDR1 MRHNA and CDR2 SNTAGT. CDR3 coding DNA: TGTGCCAGCAGTGACGCAGGGTACAATGAGCAGTTCTTC. This gives the protein CASSDAGYNEQFF.

The rearrangement links TRBV7-9 to TRBJ2-4, with D perhaps TRBD1 (6 bases). Between the trimmed V and J ends, which lost 0 bases and 8 bases, there was a span of 11 bases. CDR1 and CDR2 from the germline V gene are SEHNR and FQNEAQ (reference sequence). The CDR3 contains 14 residues. The CDR3 coding sequence is TGTGCCAGCAGCTTAGCCCCCCCAGGGGACATTCAGTACTTC. Translating gives CASSLAPPGDIQYF. Drawing the rest from reference TRBV7-9 and TRBJ2-4, the complete variable domain is DTGVSQNPRHKITKRGQNVTFRCDPISEHNRLYWYRQTLGQGPEFLTYFQNEAQLEKSRLLSDRFSAERPKGSFSTLEIQRTEQGDSAMYLCASSLAPPGDIQYFGAGTRLSVL.

This rearrangement joins TRBV7-9 to TRBJ2-1; 7 bases match TRBD2. J lost 3 bases, V lost 4 bases, and 18 bases had no gene match. Germline V gene lookup returns CDR1 SEHNR and CDR2 FQNEAQ (reference sequence). The CDR3 is 19 amino acids. CDR3 coding DNA: TGTGCCAGCAGCTCCCCCGGGCGGGAGCTACCCGATCGCTACAATGAGCAGTTCTTC. Its translation: CASSSPGRELPDRYNEQFF.

The rearrangement uses TRBV4-1 and TRBJ2-2; TRBD1 matches 9 bases. The length of the CDR3 is 15 residues. With 4 bases clipped from V and 3 bases from J, the junction kept 3 bases outside the gene matches. From germline, CDR1 is MGHRA and CDR2 YSYEKL. In DNA, the CDR3 is TGCGCCAGCAGCCGAGGGGACAGGGACACCGGGGAGCTGTTTTTT. This gives the protein CASSRGDRDTGELFF.

V usage is TRBV30 and J usage is TRBJ2-3; a weak D match, TRBD2 (6 bases). CDR1 GTSNPN and CDR2 SVGIG come from the germline V gene (reference sequence). This CDR3 spans 14 amino acids. With 1 base removed from V and 6 bases from J, the gap between germline ends came to 14 bases. The CDR3, as DNA: TGTGCCTGGAGTGGAGGACGTCGGGGGGATACGCAGTATTTT. It encodes CAWSGGRRGDTQYF. Combining the CDR3 with reference TRBV30 and TRBJ2-3 gives the whole variable domain SQTIHQWPATLVQPVGSPLSLECTVEGTSNPNLYWYRQAAGRGLQLLFYSVGIGQISSEVPQNLSASRPQDRQFILSSKKLLLSDSGFYLCAWSGGRRGDTQYFGPGTRLTVL.

The chain joins TRBV7-9 to TRBJ2-4; D ambiguous. V was cut by 5 bases and J by 5 bases, with 7 bases left in between. CDR1 and CDR2 from the germline V gene are SEHNR and FQNEAQ (reference sequence). This CDR3 contains 12 residues. The chain's CDR3 is CASSPPQNIQYF. Here the CDR3 DNA reads TGTGCCAGCAGCCCCCCCCAAAACATTCAGTACTTC.

The V and J genes are TRBV30 and TRBJ2-2; the D is unclear. The CDR3 runs to 14 residues. Germline CDR1 and CDR2: GTSNPN and SVGIG (reference sequence). V was clipped by 1 base and J by 8 bases, with 14 bases between them. CDR3: CAWSGYTPTGELFF. CDR3 in DNA: TGTGCCTGGAGTGGATACACCCCCACAGGGGAGCTGTTTTTT.